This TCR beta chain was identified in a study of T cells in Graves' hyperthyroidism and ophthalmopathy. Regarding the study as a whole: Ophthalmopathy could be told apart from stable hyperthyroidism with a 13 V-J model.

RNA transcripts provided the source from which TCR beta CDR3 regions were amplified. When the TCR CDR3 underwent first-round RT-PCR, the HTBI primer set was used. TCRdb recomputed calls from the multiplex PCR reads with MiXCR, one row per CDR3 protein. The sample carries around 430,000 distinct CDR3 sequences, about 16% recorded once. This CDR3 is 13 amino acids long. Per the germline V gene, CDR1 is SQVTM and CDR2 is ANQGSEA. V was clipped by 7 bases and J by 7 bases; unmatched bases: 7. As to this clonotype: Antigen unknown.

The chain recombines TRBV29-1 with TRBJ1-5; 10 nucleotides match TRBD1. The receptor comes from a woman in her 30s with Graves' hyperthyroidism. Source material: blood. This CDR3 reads CSARQGASQPQHF. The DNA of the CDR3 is TGCAGCGCCCGACAGGGGGCAAGCCAGCCCCAGCATTTT.